This record covers a single TCR beta chain. Its cognate antigen is unknown. This record comes from a study of T cell responses to AZD1222 COVID-19 vaccine. V was trimmed by 4 bases and J by 3 bases, leaving 12 bases between them. Germline values: CDR1 MNHEY, CDR2 SVGEGT. The CDR3 is 14 amino acids. Profiled with immunoSEQ multiplex PCR; TCRdb holds only in-frame clones, not every one. The sample consists of more than 140,000 clones, 88% of them appearing once. Overall study findings and caveats: AZD1222 recipients seropositive at baseline numbered only five to seven. Clonal diversity was possibly underestimated, and white British individuals and females predominated among donors. Recipients of two AZD1222 doses showed rising Spike-specific TCR breadth and depth.

The chain has TRBV6-2 or TRBV6-3 and TRBJ1-2; possible D gene TRBD1, 6 bases. The receptor comes from an adult in good health. This specimen was peripheral blood, taken on day 0 of MenACWY control vaccination. CDR3 sequence: CASSSWGGYYGYTF. DNA of the CDR3: TGTGCCAGCAGTTCCTGGGGGGGCTACTATGGCTACACCTTC.